This TCR beta chain originates from a study of HIV-infected patients and healthy controls. Antiretroviral therapy had run roughly three months, about 14 weeks, before follow-up blood collection. All unsorted peripheral T cells were captured because whole blood was used without fractionation. Study-wide results and caveats: HIV-associated CDR3 frequencies dropped significantly during therapy; CMV-associated ones, mostly rising, changed nonsignificantly.

This CDR3 has 15 amino acids. Trimming took 1 base from V and 12 from J; bases not matched to a gene: 11. Germline V gives CDR1 SGHTA, CDR2 FQGNSA. cDNA was made from approximately 500 ng RNA using alpha and beta constant primers. Using multiplexing indices, alpha and beta chain libraries were generated apart by chain-specific third strand synthesis. The library got P5 and P7 elements plus a second index, then a roughly 22-cycle PCR. TCRdb itself ran the 5' RACE reads through MiXCR, one entry per CDR3 protein. The sample shows 18,000 or so distinct CDR3 sequences, about 8.5% of them seen only once. This clonotype appeared a few times. Its specificity is not known.

The rearrangement links TRBV7-2 to TRBJ1-4; 7 bases are shared with TRBD1. The sequencing here drew on blood, taken during antiretroviral therapy. The TCR was taken from an adult with HIV infection. The CDR3 loop reads CASSLVTGWTGELFF. The CDR3 DNA sequence: TGTGCCAGCAGCTTAGTTACCGGATGGACAGGCGAACTGTTTTTT.